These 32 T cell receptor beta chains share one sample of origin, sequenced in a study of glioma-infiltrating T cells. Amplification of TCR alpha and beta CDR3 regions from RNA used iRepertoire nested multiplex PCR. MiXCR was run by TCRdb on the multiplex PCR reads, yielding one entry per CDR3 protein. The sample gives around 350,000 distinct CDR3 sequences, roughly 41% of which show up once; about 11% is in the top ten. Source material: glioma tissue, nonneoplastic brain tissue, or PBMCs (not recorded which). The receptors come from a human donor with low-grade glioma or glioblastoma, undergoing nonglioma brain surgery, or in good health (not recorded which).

CDR3 protein: CSARAPLAGGPTDTQHF. The CDR3 coding sequence is TGCAGTGCTAGAGCCCCACTAGCGGGAGGGCCAACAGATACGCAGCATTTT. The chain links TRBV20-1 to TRBJ2-3; unclear D gene. The J call may be mistaken, given a closer DNA end match to TRBJ1-5. The CDR3 covers 17 residues. CDR1 is DFQATT and CDR2 is SNEGSKA in the germline V gene (reference sequence).

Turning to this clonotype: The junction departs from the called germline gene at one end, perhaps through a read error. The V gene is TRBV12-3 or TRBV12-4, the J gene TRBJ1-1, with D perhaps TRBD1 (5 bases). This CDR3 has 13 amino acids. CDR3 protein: CPSSFGGGTEAFF. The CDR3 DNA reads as TGTCCCAGCAGTTTTGGGGGAGGGACTGAAGCTTTCTTT.

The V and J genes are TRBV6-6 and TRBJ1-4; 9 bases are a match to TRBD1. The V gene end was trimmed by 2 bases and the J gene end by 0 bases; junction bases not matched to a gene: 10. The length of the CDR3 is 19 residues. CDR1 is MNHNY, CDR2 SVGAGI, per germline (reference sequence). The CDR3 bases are TGTGCCAGCAGTTACGCAATCTGGACAGGGGCTGCAACTAATGAAAAACTGTTTTTT. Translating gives CASSYAIWTGAATNEKLFF.

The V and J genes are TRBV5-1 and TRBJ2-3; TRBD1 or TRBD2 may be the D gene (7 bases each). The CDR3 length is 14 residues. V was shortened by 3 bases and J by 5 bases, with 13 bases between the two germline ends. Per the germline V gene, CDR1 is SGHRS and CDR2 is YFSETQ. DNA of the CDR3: TGCGCCAGCAGCTCGGGACAGCGGGAAGATACGCAGTATTTT. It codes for CASSSGQREDTQYF.

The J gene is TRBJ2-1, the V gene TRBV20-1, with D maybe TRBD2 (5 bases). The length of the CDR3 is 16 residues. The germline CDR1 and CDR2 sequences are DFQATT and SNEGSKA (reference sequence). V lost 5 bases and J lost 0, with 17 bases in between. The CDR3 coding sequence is TGCAGTGCTCGCTTCGGGATGTCCCGCTCCTACAATGAGCAGTTCTTC. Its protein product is CSARFGMSRSYNEQFF.

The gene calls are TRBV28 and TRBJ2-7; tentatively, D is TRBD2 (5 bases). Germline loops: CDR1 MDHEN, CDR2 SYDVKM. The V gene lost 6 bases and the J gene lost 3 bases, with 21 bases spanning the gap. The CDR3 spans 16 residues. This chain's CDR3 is CASSAQWLANFYEQYF. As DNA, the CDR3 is TGTGCCAGCAGCGCCCAATGGCTAGCAAACTTCTACGAGCAGTACTTC.

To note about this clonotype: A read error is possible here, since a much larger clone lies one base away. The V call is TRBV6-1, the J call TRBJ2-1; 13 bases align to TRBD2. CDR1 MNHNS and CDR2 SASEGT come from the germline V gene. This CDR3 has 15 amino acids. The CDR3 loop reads CASNELAGGSNEQLF. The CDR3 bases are TGTGCCAGCAACGAACTAGCGGGAGGGAGCAATGAGCAGCTCTTC.

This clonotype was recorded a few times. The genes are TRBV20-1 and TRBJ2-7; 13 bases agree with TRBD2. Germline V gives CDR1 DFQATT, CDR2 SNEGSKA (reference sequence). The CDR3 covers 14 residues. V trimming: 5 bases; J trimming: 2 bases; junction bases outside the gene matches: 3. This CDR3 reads CSARLAGGTYEQYF. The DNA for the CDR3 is TGCAGTGCTCGACTAGCGGGAGGCACCTACGAGCAGTACTTC.

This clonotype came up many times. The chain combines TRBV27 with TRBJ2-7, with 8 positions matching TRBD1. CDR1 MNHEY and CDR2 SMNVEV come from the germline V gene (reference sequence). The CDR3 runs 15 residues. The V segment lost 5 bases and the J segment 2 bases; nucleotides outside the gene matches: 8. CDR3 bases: TGTGCCAGCAGTGGACGACAGGGGTTCCCCTACGAGCAGTACTTC. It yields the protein CASSGRQGFPYEQYF.

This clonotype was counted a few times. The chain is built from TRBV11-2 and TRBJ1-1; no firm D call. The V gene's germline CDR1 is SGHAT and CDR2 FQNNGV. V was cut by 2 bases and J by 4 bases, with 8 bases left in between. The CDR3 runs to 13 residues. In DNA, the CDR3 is TGTGCCAGCAGCTTAATCGAGCGCACTGAAGCTTTCTTT. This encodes CASSLIERTEAFF.

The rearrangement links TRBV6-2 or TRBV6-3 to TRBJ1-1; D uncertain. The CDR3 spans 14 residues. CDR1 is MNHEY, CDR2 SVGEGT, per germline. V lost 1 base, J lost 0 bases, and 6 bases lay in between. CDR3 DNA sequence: TGTGCCAGCAGTTACTGGGAGTTGAACACTGAAGCTTTCTTT. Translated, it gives CASSYWELNTEAFF.

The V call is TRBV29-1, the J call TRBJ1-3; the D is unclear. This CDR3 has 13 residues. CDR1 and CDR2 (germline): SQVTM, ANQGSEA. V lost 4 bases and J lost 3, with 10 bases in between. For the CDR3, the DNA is TGCAGCGTTGCTCCCTACGGTGGAAACACCATATATTTT. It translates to CSVAPYGGNTIYF.

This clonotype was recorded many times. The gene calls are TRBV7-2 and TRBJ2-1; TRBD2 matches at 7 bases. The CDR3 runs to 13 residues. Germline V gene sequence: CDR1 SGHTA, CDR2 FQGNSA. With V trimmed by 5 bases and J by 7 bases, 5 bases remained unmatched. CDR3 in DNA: TGTGCCAGCAGCCCCACGCGGGGGAATGAGCAGTTCTTC. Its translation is CASSPTRGNEQFF.

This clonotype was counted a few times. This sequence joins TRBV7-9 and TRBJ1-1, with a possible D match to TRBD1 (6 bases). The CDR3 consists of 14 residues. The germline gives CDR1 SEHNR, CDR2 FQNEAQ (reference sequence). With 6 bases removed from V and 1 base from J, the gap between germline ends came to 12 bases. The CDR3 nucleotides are TGTGCCAGCAGTTTCAAGACAGGGAACACTGAAGCTTTCTTT. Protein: CASSFKTGNTEAFF.

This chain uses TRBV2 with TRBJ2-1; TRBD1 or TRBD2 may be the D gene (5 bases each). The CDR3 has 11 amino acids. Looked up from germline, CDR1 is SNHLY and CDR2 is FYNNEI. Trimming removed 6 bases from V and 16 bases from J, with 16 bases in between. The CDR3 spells CASSAPGPHFF. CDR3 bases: TGTGCCAGCAGCGCCCCGGGACCCCATTTCTTC.

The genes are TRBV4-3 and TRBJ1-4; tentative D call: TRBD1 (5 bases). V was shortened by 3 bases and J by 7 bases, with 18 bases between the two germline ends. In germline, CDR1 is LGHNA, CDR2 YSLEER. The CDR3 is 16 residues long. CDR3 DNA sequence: TGCGCCAGCAGCCACGGTGGGTCTCCTAGGGGTGAAAAACTGTTTTTT. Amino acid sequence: CASSHGGSPRGEKLFF.

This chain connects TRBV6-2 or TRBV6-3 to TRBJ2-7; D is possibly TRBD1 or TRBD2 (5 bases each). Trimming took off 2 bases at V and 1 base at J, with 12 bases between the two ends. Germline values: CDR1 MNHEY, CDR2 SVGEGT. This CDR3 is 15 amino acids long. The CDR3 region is CASSYGASSSYEQYF. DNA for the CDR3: TGTGCCAGCAGTTACGGGGCTAGCTCATCCTACGAGCAGTACTTC.

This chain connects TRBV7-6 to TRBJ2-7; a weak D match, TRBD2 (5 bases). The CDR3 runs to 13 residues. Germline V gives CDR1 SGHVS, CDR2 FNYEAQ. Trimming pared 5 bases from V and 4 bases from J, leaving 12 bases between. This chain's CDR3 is CASSPPAGYEQYF. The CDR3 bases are TGTGCCAGCAGCCCCCCTGCGGGTTACGAGCAGTACTTC. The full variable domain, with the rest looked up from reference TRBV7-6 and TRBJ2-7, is GAGVSQSPRYKVTKRGQDVALRCDPISGHVSLYWYRQALGQGPEFLTYFNYEAQQDKSGLPNDRFSAERPEGSISTLTIQRTEQRDSAMYRCASSPPAGYEQYFGPGTRLTVT.

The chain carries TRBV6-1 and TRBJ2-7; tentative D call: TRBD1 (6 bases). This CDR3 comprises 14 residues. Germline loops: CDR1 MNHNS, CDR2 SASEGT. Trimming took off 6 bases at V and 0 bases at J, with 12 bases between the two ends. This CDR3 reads CASRCTGSSYEQYF. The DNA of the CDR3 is TGTGCCAGCAGATGTACAGGGAGCTCCTACGAGCAGTACTTC.

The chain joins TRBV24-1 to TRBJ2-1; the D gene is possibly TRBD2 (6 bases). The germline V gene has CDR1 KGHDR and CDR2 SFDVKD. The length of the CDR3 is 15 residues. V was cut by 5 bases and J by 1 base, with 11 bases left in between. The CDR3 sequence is CATSAMTSSYNEQFF. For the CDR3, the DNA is TGTGCCACCAGTGCCATGACTAGTTCCTACAATGAGCAGTTCTTC.

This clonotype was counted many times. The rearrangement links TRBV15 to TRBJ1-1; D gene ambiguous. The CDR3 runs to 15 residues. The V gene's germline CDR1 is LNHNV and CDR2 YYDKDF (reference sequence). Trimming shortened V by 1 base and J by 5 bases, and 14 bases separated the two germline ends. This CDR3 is CATSRVRGGRTEAFF. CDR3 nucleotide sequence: TGTGCCACCAGCAGAGTAAGAGGCGGGAGGACTGAAGCTTTCTTT.

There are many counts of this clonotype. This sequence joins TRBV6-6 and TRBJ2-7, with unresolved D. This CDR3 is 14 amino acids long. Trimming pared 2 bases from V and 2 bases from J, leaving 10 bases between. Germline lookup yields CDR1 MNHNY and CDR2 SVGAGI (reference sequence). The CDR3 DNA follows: TGTGCCAGCAGTTACGACGGCTACCCCTACGAGCAGTACTTC. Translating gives CASSYDGYPYEQYF.

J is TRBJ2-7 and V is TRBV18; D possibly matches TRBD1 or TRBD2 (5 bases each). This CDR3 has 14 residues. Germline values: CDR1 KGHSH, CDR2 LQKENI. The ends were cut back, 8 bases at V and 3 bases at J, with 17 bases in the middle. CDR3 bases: TGTGCCAGCCCGCTCCCGGGACGCCGCTACGAGCAGTACTTC. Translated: CASPLPGRRYEQYF.

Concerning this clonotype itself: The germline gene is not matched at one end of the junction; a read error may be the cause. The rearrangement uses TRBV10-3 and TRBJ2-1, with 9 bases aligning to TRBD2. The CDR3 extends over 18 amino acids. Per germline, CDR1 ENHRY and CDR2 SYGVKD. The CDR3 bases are TGTGCCATCAGTGAGCCAGTCCCGACTAGCGGTACCTACAATAAGCAGTTCTTC. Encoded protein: CAISEPVPTSGTYNKQFF.

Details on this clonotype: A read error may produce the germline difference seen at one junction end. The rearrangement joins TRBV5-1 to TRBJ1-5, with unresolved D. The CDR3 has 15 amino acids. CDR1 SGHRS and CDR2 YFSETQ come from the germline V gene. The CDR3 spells CASSLNDGTNQPKHF. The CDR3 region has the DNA TGCGCCAGCAGCTTGAATGACGGAACTAATCAGCCCAAGCATTTT.

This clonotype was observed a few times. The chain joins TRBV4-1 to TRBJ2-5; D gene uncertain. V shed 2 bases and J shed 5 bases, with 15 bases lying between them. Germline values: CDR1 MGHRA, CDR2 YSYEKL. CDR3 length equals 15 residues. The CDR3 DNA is TGCGCCAGCAGCCAACACTTGGTAATTGGGGAGACCCAGTACTTC. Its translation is CASSQHLVIGETQYF.

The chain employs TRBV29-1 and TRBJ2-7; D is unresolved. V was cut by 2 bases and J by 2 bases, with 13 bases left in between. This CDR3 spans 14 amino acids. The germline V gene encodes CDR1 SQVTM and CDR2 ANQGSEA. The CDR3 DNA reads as TGCAGCGTTGAATCCATTAGCCCTACCTACGAGCAGTACTTC. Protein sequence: CSVESISPTYEQYF.

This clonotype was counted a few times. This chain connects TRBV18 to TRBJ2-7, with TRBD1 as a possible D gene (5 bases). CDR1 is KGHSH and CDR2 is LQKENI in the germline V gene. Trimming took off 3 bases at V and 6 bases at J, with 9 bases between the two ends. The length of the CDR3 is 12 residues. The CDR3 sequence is CASSPSGLEQYF. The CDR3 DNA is TGTGCCAGCTCACCGTCAGGGCTCGAGCAGTACTTC.

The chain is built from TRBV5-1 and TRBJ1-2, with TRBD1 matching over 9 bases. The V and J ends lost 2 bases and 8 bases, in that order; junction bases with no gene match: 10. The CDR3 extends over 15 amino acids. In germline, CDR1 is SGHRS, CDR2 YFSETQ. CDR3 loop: CASSLLGQGQEGYTF. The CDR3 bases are TGCGCCAGCAGCTTACTTGGACAGGGGCAGGAGGGCTACACCTTC.

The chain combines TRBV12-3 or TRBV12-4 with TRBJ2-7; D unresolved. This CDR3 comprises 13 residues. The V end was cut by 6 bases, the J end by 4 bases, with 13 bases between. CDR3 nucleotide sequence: TGTGCCAGCAGGGGGAAGGGTACTTACGAGCAGTACTTC. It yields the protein CASRGKGTYEQYF.

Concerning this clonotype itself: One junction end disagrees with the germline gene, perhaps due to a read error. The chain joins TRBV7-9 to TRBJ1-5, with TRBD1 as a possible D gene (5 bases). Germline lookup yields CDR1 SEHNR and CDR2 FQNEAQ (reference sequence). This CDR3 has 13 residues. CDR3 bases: TGTGCCAGCAGCCCAGGGAACAATCAGTCCCAGCATTTT. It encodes CASSPGNNQSQHF.

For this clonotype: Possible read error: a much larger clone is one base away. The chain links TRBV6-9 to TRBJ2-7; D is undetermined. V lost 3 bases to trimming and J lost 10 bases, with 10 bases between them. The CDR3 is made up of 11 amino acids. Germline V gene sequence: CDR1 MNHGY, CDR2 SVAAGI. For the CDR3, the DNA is TGTGCCAGCAGTTACCGGCGCGATCAGTACTTC. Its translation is CASSYRRDQYF.